The clone carrying this T cell receptor (beta chain) came up once. This sample includes further DNA sequences coding for the same CDR3. Some clones are missing from TCRdb's copy, which holds only in-frame ones; the method was immunoSEQ multiplex PCR. The repertoire holds roughly 180,000 clones, 80% to 95% seen once, with around 2% in the top ten. From germline, CDR1 is SGHRS and CDR2 YFSETQ. Deletions cut 1 base from V and 2 bases from J, with 6 bases between. The CDR3 is 13 amino acids. The sample is drawn from a study of control samples from healthy donors and cancer patients. The material sequenced was blood. The rearrangement uses TRBV5-1 and TRBJ1-2; D perhaps matches TRBD1 (6 bases). This TCR was recovered from a woman in her thirties or forties in good health. CDR3 in DNA: TGCGCCAGCAGCTTGCAGGGGAACTATGGCTACACCTTC. It yields the protein CASSLQGNYGYTF. The entire variable domain, with the rest obtained from reference TRBV5-1 and TRBJ1-2, is as follows: KAGVTQTPRYLIKTRGQQVTLSCSPISGHRSVSWYQQTPGQGLQFLFEYFSETQRNKGNFPGRFSGRQFSNSRSEMNVSTLELGDSALYLCASSLQGNYGYTFGSGTRLTVV.